This T cell receptor (beta chain) was retrieved from a study of blood T cells in healthy people across ages. The CDR3 totals 15 residues. Per the germline V gene, CDR1 is SQVTM and CDR2 is ANQGSEA. Together with a sample-barcoded 5' primer, a J-beta primer mix was included in a second PCR lasting about 6 to 11 cycles. TCRdb reanalysed the 5' RACE reads using MiXCR and keeps one entry per CDR3 protein. This sample has more than 750,000 distinct CDR3 sequences; just under 30% occur once, and the top ten carry about a tenth. As for this clonotype: The junction shows a germline mismatch at one end, possibly a read error.

This sample also belongs to another study, concerning T cells of mothers and their children. That source reports: Donation involved a few healthy Caucasian mothers and the six children that they had. The search for persistent microchimeric T cell clones detected none.

The specimen sequenced was blood. The chain recombines TRBV29-1 with TRBJ2-5, with D tentatively TRBD2 (5 bases). This TCR was recovered from a woman aged 40 to 50 in good health. This chain's CDR3 is CSVGGQTRNQETQYF. The DNA of the CDR3 is TGCAGTGTTGGCGGGCAGACCAGAAACCAAGAGACCCAGTACTTC.